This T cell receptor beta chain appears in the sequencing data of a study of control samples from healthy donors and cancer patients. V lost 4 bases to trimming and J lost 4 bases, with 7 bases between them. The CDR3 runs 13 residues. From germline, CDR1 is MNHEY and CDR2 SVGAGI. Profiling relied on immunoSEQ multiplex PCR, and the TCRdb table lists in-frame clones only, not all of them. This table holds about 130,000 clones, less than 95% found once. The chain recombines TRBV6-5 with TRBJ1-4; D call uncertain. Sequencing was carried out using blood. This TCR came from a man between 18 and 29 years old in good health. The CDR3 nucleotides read TGTGCCAGCAGTTCCACTCGTAATGAAAAACTGTTTTTT. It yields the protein CASSSTRNEKLFF.